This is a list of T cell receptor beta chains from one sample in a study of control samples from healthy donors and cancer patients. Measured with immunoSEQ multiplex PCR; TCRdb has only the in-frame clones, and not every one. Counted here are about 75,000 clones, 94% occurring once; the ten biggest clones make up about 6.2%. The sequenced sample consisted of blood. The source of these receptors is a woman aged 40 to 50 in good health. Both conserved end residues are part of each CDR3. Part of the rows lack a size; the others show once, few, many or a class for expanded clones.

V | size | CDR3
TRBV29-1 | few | CSVPAEGQGTTAGNTIYF
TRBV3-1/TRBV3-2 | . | CASSQYRAYEQYF
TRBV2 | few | CASRTGGTHYGYTF
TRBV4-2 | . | CASSQARTSGGKETQYF
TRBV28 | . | CASSPPGPRRSKAFF
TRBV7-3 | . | CASSSLSGGGAGELFF
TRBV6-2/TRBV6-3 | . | CASSTAEGPGNTIYF
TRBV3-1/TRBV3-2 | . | CASSQVRRGQHTEAFF
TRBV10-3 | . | CAITRGGGELFF
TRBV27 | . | CASSLLRGDTDTQYF
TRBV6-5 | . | CASNRDRGNQPQHF
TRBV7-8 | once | CASRRDRETILYEQYF
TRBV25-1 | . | CASSEGSSYNSPLHF
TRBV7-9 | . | CASSLSQDFEKLFF
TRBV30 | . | CAWSVSHQETQYF
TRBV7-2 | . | CASSLGVTSSYNEQFF
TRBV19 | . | CASSLAGGYNEQFF
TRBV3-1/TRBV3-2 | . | CASSQVAGTDHGYTF
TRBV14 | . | CASSQGGQNYGYTF
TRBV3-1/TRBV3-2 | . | CASSPRTGGFVSPLVGEKLFF
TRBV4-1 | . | CASSQDRQGLLSGELFF
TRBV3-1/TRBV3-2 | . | CASSQFERTGGSAFF
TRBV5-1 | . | CASSPGLVGNEQFF
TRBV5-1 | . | CASSLGTSAYEQYF
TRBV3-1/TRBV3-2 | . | CASSLNQGNQPQHF
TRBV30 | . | CAWKHTGRATYEQYF
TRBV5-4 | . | CASSLRGEETQYF
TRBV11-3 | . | CASSLRRGQTGELFF
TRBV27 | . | CASSLRVNQPQHF
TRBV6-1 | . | CASSEGTGAYYGYTF
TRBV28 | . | CASSPRQADSPLHF
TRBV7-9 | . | CASTISGGATDTQYF
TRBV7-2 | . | CASSLDGLSYEQYF
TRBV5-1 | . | CASSLTGEGEQYF
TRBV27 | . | CASSPNAHRGWNTEAFF
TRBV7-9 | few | CASGRGTSNYGYTF
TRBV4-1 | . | CASSQDTRPDLSPLHF
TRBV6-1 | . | CASSEWQGGHQPQHF
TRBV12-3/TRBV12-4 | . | CASSRDRRETQYF
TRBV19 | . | CASSIGTGYTF
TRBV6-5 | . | CASSPGQGGEKLFF